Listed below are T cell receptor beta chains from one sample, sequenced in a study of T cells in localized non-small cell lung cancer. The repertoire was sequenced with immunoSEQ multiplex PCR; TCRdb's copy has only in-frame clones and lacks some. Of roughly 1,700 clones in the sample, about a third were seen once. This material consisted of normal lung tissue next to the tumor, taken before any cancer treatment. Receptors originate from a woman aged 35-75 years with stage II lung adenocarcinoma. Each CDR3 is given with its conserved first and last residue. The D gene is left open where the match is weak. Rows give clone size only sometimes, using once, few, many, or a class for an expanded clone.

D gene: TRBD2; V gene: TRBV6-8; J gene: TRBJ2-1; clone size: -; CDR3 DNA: TGTGCCAGCAGTGTGGCTAGCGGGGACTACAATGAGCAGTTCTTC; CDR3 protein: CASSVASGDYNEQFF
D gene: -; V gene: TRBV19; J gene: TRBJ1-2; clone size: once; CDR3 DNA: TGTGCCAGTAGTATATCCGGCGGATCTAACTATGGCTACACCTTC; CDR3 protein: CASSISGGSNYGYTF
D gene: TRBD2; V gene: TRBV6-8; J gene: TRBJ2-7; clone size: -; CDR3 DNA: TGTGCCAGCAGTGAGGGACTAGCGGGAGCCTACGAGCAGTACTTC; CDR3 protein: CASSEGLAGAYEQYF
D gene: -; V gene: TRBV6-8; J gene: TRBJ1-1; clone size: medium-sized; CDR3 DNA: TGTGCCAGCAGACTCACCCAGGGAGAAGGGAACACTGAAGCTTTCTTT; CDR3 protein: CASRLTQGEGNTEAFF
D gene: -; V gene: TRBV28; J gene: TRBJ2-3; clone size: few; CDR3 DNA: TGTGCCAGCAATGAGGAGGGGTGGACAGATACGCAGTATTTT; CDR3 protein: CASNEEGWTDTQYF
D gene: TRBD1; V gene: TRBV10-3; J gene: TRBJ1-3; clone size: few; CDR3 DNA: TGTGCCATTCAGGGGGCGCTGGTGGGAAACACCATATATTTT; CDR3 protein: CAIQGALVGNTIYF
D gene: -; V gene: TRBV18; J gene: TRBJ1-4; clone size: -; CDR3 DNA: TGTGCCAGCTCACCACAGGGGTATGAAAAACTGTTTTTT; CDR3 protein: CASSPQGYEKLFF
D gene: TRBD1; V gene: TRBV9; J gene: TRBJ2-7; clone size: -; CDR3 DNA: TGTGCCAGCAGTACCGGGACAGGGCCCTACGAGCAGTACTTC; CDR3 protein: CASSTGTGPYEQYF
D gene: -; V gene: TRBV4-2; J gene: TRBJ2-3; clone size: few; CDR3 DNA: TGTGCCAGCAGCTTGTCTCCGGGCTCAGATACGCAGTATTTT; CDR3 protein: CASSLSPGSDTQYF
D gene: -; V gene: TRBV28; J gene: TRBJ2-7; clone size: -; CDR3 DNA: TGTGCCAGCAGCCCTACCGGTTCGGGGTGGTCTTCCGAGCAGTACTTC; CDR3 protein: CASSPTGSGWSSEQYF
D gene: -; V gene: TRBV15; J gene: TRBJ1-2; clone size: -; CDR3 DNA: TGTGCCACCAACGAGGACAGTTTTCCTAACTATGGCTACACCTTC; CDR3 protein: CATNEDSFPNYGYTF
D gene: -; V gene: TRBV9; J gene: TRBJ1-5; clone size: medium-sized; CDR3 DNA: TGTGCCAGCAGCGTAGAGGCCATCAATCAGCCCCAGCATTTT; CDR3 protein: CASSVEAINQPQHF
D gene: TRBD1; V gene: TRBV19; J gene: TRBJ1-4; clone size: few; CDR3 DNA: TGTGCCAGTAGTCCAGGGACAGCAACTAATGAAAAACTGTTTTTT; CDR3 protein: CASSPGTATNEKLFF
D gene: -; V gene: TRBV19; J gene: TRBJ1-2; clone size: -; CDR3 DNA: TGTGCCAGTAGTATCGGAAAGAACTATGGCTACACCTTC; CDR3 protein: CASSIGKNYGYTF
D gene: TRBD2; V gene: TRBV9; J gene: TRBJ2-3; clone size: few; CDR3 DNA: TGTGCCAGCAGCGGCGGAGCGGGGGGGCCGGATACGCAGTATTTT; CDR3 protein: CASSGGAGGPDTQYF
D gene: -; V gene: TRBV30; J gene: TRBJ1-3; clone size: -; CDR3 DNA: TGTGCCTGGAGCTCGGACGGGCTAAACACCATATATTTT; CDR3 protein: CAWSSDGLNTIYF
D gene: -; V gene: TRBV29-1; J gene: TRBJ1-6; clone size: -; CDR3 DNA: TGCAGCGTTGCGACAGGCCATAATTCACCCCTCCACTTT; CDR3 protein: CSVATGHNSPLHF
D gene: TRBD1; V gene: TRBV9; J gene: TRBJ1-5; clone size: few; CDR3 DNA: TGTGCCAGCAGCGCCGGACAGGGCCAGAATCAGCCCCAGCATTTT; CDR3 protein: CASSAGQGQNQPQHF
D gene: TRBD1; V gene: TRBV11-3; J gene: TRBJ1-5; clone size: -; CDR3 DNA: TGTGCCAGCAGTCCCGGGACAGGGGGTAATCAGCCCCAGCATTTT; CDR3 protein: CASSPGTGGNQPQHF
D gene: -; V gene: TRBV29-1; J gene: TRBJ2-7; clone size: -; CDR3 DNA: TGCAGCGTTGAGAGCAGGAACTCCTACGAGCAGTACTTC; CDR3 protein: CSVESRNSYEQYF
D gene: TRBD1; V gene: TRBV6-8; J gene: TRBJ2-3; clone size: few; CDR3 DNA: TGTGCCAGCAGGGAAGGACAGGGGGTCACAGATACGCAGTATTTT; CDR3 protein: CASREGQGVTDTQYF
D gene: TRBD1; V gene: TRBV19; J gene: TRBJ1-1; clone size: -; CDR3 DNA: TGTGCCAGTAGTATAGATCCGTTTAGGGCAGGGGGCAGCATGAACACTGAAGCTTTCTTT; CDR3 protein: CASSIDPFRAGGSMNTEAFF
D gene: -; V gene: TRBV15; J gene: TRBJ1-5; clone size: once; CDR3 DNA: TGTGCCACCAGCAGAGAAAGGGACAATCAGCCCCAGCATTTT; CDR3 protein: CATSRERDNQPQHF
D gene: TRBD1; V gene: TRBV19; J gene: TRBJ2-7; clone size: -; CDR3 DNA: TGTGCCACCGCCGGGACAGAAGGGTACGAGCAGTACTTC; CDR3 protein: CATAGTEGYEQYF
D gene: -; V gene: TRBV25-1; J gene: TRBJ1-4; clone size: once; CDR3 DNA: TGTGCCAGCAGTGCGGAAGGGCCTGTGGAAAAACTGTTTTTT; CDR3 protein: CASSAEGPVEKLFF
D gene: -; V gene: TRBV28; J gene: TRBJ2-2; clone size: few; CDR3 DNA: TGTGCCCTAGGGGGGGCCTTGAACACCGGGGAGCTGTTTTTT; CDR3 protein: CALGGALNTGELFF
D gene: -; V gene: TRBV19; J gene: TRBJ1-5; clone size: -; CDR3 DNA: TGTGCCAGTAACGAGGGATTCGGTCAGCCCCAGCATTTT; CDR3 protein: CASNEGFGQPQHF
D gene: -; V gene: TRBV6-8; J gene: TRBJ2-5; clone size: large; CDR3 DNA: TGTGCCAGCAGTTACTCCGGACAGATTCAAGAGACCCAGTACTTC; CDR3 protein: CASSYSGQIQETQYF
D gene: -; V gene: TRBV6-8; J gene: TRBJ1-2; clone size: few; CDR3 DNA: TGTGCCAGCAAGGAGGAATTGAGCTATGGCTACACCTTC; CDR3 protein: CASKEELSYGYTF
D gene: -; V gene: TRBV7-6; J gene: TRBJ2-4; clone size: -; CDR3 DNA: TGTGCCAGCAGCCAAGATAGGGCCTCGGTGGCCAAAAACATTCAGTACTTC; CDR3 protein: CASSQDRASVAKNIQYF
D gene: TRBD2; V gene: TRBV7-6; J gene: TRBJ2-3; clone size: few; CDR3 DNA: TGTGCCAGCAACTTTGGACTAGCGGGGGGGGAAGTGCAGTATTTT; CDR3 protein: CASNFGLAGGEVQYF
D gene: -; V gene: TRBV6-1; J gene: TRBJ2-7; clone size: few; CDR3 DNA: TGTGCCAGCAGTGAAGCGGACAAACCCTACGAGCAGTACTTC; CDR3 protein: CASSEADKPYEQYF
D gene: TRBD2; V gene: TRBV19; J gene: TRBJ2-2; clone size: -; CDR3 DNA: TGTGCCAGTAGTACTTGGACTAGCGGGGGTCATTTGAACACCGGGGAGCTGTTTTTT; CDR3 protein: CASSTWTSGGHLNTGELFF
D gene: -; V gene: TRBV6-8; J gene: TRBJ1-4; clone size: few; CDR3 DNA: TGTGCCAGCAGACGGGCTACTAATGAAAAACTGTTTTTT; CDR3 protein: CASRRATNEKLFF
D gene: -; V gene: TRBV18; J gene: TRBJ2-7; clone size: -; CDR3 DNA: TGTGCCAGCTCCGACTCGAATAGTGGGTCCTACGAGCAGTACTTC; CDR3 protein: CASSDSNSGSYEQYF
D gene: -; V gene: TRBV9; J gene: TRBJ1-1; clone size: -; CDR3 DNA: TGTGCCAGCAGCCCCGGACAGAACACTGAAGCTTTCTTT; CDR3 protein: CASSPGQNTEAFF
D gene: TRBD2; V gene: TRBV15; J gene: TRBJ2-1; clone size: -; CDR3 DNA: TGTGCCACCAGCAGAGGGGGACTATTGGGTGAGCAGTTCTTC; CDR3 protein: CATSRGGLLGEQFF
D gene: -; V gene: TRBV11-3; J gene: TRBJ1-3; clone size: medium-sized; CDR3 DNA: TGTGCCAGCAGCTCCGAAGGCCCTGGAAACACCATATATTTT; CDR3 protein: CASSSEGPGNTIYF
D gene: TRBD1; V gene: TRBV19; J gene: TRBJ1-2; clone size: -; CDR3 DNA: TGTGCCAGTAGTAGGGGACAGAACTATGGCTACACCTTC; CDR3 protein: CASSRGQNYGYTF
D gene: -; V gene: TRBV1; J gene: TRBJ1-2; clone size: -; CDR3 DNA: TGCACCAGCAGCCAAGATCCCACAGGGTACCCTAACTATGGCTACACCTTC; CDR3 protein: CTSSQDPTGYPNYGYTF
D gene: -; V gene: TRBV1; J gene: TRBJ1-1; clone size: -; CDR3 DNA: TGCGCCAGCAGCCAAGATGGGAAGAGCTTGAACACTGAAGCTTTCTTT; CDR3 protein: CASSQDGKSLNTEAFF
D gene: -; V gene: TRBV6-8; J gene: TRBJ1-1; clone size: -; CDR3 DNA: TGTGCCAGCAGTCCGGACAGATTGAACACTGAAGCTTTCTTT; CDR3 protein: CASSPDRLNTEAFF